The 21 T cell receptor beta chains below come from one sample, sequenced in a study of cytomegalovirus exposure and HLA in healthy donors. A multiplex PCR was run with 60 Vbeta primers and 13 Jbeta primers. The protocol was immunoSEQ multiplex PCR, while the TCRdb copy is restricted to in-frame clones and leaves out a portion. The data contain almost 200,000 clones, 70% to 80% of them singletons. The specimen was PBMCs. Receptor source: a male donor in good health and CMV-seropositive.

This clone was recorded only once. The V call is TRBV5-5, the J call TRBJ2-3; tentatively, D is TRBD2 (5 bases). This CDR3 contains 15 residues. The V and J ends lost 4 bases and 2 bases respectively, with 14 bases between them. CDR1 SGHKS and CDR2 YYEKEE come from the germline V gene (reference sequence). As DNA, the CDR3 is TGTGCCAGCAGCCAAATAGCGACTAACACAGATACGCAGTATTTT. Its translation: CASSQIATNTDTQYF.

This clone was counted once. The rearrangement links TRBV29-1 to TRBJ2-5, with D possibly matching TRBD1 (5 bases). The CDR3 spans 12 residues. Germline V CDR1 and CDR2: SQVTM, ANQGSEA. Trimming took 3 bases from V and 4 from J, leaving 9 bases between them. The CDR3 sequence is CSVDTGGETQYF. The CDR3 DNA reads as TGCAGCGTTGATACAGGCGGAGAGACCCAGTACTTC.

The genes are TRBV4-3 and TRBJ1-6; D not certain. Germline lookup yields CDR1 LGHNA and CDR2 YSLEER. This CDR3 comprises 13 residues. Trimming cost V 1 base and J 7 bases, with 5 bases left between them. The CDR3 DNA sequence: TGCGCCAGCAGCCAAGGAGGCAATTCACCCCTCCACTTT. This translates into CASSQGGNSPLHF.

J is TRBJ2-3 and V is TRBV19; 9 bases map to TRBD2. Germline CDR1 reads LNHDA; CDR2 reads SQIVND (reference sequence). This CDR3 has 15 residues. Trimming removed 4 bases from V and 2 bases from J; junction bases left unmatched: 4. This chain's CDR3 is CASSSAGGHTDTQYF. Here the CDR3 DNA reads TGTGCCAGTAGTAGCGCGGGGGGGCACACAGATACGCAGTATTTT.

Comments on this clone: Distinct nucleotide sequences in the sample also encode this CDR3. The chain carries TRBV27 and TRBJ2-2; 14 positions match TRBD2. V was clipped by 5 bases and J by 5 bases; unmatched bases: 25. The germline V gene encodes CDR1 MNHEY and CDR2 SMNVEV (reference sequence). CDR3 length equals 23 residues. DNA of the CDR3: TGTGCCAGCAGTCCAAAACCTAAATCCGGGACTAGCGGGAGTAATATCAAGACCGGGGAGCTGTTTTTT. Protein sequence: CASSPKPKSGTSGSNIKTGELFF.

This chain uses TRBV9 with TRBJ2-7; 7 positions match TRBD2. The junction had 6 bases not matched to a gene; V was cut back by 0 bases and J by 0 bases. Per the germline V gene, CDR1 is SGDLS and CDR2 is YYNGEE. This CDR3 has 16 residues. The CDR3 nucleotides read TGTGCCAGCAGCGTAGCTATAAGCGGGGACTCCTACGAGCAGTACTTC. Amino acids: CASSVAISGDSYEQYF.

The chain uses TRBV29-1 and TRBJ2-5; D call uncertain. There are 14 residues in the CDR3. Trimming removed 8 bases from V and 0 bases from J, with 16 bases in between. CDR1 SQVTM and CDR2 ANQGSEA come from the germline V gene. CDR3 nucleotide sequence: TGCAGCTCGAGGTCGGAAGGAGACCAAGAGACCCAGTACTTC. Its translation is CSSRSEGDQETQYF.

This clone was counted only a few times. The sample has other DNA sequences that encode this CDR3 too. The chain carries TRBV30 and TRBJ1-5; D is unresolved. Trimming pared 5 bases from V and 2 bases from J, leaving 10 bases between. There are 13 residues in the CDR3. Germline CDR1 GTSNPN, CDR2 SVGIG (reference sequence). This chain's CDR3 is CAWAGGGNQPQHF. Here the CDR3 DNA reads TGTGCCTGGGCCGGAGGTGGCAATCAGCCCCAGCATTTT. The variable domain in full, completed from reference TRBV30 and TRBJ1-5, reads SQTIHQWPATLVQPVGSPLSLECTVEGTSNPNLYWYRQAAGRGLQLLFYSVGIGQISSEVPQNLSASRPQDRQFILSSKKLLLSDSGFYLCAWAGGGNQPQHFGDGTRLSIL.

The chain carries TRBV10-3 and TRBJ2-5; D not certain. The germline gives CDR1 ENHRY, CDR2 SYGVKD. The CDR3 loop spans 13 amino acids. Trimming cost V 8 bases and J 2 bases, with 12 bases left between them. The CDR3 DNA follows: TGTGCCATCTCAGAGCGCCTTCAAGAGACCCAGTACTTC. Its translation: CAISERLQETQYF.

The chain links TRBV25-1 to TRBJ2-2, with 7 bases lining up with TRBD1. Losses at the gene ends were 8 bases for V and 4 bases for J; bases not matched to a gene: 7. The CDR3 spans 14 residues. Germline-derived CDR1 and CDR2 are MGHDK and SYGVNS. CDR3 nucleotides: TGTGCCAGCTCGGGACAGTTTTCCACCGGGGAGCTGTTTTTT. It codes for CASSGQFSTGELFF.

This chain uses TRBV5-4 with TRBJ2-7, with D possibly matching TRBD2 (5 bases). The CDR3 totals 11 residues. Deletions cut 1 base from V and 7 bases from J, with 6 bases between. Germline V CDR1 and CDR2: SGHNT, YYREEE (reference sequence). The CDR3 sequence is CASSLRTEQYF. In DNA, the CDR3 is TGTGCCAGCAGCTTGAGGACTGAGCAGTACTTC.

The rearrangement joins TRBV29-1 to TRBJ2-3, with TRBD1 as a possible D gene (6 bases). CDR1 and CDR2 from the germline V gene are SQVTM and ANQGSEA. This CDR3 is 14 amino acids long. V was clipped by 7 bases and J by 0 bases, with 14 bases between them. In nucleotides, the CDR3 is TGCAGCGCTAACAGGGACGCTAGCACAGATACGCAGTATTTT. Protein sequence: CSANRDASTDTQYF.

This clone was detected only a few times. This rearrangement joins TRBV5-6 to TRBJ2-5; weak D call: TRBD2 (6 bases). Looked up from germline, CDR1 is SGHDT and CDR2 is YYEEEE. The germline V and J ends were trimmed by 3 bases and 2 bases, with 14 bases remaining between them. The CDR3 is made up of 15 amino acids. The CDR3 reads CASSSYGGKQETQYF. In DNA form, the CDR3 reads TGTGCCAGCAGCTCCTATGGGGGGAAACAAGAGACCCAGTACTTC.

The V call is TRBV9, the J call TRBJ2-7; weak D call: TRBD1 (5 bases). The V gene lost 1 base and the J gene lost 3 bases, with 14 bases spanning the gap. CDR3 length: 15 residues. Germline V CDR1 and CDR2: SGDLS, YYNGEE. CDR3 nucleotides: TGTGCCAGCAGCGTACGAACAGGCGGCATCTACGAGCAGTACTTC. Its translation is CASSVRTGGIYEQYF.

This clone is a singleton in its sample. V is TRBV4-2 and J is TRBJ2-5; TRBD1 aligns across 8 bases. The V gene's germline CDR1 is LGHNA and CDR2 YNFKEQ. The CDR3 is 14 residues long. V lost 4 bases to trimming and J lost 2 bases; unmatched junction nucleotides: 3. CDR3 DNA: TGTGCCAGCAGCCCCGGACAGGGTCAAGAGACCCAGTACTTC. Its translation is CASSPGQGQETQYF.

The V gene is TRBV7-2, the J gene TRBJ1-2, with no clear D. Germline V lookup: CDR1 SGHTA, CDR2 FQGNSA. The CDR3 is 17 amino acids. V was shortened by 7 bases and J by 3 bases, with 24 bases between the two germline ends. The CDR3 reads CASTERPGSLEYYGYTF. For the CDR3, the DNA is TGTGCCAGCACCGAAAGACCCGGGAGCCTCGAATACTATGGCTACACCTTC.

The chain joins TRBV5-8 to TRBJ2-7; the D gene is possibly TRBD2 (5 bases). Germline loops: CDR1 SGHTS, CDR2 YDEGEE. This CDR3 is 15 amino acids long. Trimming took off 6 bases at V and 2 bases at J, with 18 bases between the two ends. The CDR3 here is CASMAPGNPTYEQYF. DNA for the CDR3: TGTGCCAGCATGGCACCGGGAAACCCTACCTACGAGCAGTACTTC. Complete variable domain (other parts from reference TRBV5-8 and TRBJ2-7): EAGVTQSPTHLIKTRGQQATLRCSPISGHTSVYWYQQALGLGLQFLLWYDEGEERNRGNFPPRFSGRQFPNYSSELNVNALELEDSALYLCASMAPGNPTYEQYFGPGTRLTVT.

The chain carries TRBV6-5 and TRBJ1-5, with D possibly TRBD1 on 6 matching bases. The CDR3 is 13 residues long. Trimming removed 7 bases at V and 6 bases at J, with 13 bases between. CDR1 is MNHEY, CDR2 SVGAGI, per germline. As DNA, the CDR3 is TGTGCCAGCACTAGGGGGGGGAGTCAGCCCCAGCATTTT. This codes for CASTRGGSQPQHF.

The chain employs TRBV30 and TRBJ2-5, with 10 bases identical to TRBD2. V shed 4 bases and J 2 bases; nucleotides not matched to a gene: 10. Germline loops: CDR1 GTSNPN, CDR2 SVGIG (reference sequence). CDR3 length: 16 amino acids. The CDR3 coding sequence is TGTGCCTGGAAAAAAGCGGGAGGGCCGCGACAAGAGACCCAGTACTTC. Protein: CAWKKAGGPRQETQYF. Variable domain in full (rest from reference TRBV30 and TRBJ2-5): SQTIHQWPATLVQPVGSPLSLECTVEGTSNPNLYWYRQAAGRGLQLLFYSVGIGQISSEVPQNLSASRPQDRQFILSSKKLLLSDSGFYLCAWKKAGGPRQETQYFGPGTRLLVL.

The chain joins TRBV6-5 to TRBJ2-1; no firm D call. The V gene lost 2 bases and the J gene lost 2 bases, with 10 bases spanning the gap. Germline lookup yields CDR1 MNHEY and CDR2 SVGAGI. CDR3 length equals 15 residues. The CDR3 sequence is CASSYGSTAYNEQFF. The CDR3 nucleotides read TGTGCCAGCAGTTACGGTTCAACAGCCTACAATGAGCAGTTCTTC.

The CDR3 region is CAWSGGGAVTGELFF. The DNA of the CDR3 is TGTGCCTGGAGTGGTGGGGGGGCGGTCACCGGGGAGCTGTTTTTT. This rearrangement joins TRBV30 to TRBJ2-2; perhaps TRBD2 as D (7 bases). The CDR3 has 15 residues. Germline loops: CDR1 GTSNPN, CDR2 SVGIG (reference sequence). V shed 1 base and J shed 4 bases, with 13 bases lying between them.